What follows are 24 T cell receptor beta chains derived from one specimen sequenced in a study of CD8+ T cells in alopecia areata. The treatment here: oral pan-JAK inhibitor, 5-10 mg twice daily. Investigators isolated RNA and reverse transcribed it into cDNA to act as the sequencing template. Method: immunoSEQ multiplex PCR; TCRdb's copy keeps in-frame clones and lacks some. The sample includes 190,000 or so clones, roughly 61% of them seen just once. The source was CD8+ T cells sorted from blood, collected at week 24, from a patient treated with tofacitinib. The receptors were sampled from a human donor with alopecia areata.

The chain links TRBV2 to TRBJ2-5, with 10 bases identical to TRBD1. The germline V gene encodes CDR1 SNHLY and CDR2 FYNNEI. The CDR3 loop spans 14 amino acids. The V and J ends lost 6 bases and 4 bases, in that order; junction bases with no gene match: 5. The CDR3, as DNA: TGTGCCAGCAGAACGACAGGGGGCAGAGAGACCCAGTACTTC. It codes for CASRTTGGRETQYF.

This chain connects TRBV4-2 to TRBJ2-7; tentative D call: TRBD1 (6 bases). V lost 0 bases and J 3 bases, leaving 21 bases between the germline ends. This CDR3 comprises 18 residues. CDR1 is LGHNA, CDR2 YNFKEQ, per germline. The CDR3 is CASSQDSSTGAKGYEQYF. The CDR3 DNA follows: TGTGCCAGCAGCCAAGATAGTTCGACAGGCGCTAAGGGCTACGAGCAGTACTTC.

This clone appeared a few times. The J gene is TRBJ2-2, the V gene TRBV29-1; D gene ambiguous. The CDR3 sequence is 16 residues long. CDR1 and CDR2 from the germline V gene are SQVTM and ANQGSEA. The ends were cut back, 6 bases at V and 0 bases at J, with 17 bases in the middle. As DNA, the CDR3 is TGCAGCGTGGTCCCGGAAGAAGGCCCGAACACCGGGGAGCTGTTTTTT. This encodes CSVVPEEGPNTGELFF.

This clone was observed a few times. The chain uses TRBV9 and TRBJ1-2, with 7 bases that match TRBD1. Germline V CDR1 and CDR2: SGDLS, YYNGEE. V was clipped by 0 bases and J by 10 bases; unmatched bases: 3. The CDR3 extends over 12 amino acids. This CDR3 is CASSVATGAYTF. The CDR3 nucleotides are TGTGCCAGCAGCGTAGCAACAGGGGCCTACACCTTC.

The V gene is TRBV4-1, the J gene TRBJ1-2; D is ambiguous. Trimming removed 4 bases from V and 5 bases from J, with 8 bases in between. The CDR3 is 12 amino acids. From germline, CDR1 is MGHRA and CDR2 YSYEKL. The CDR3 DNA is TGCGCCAGCAGCCCAAATGGGTATGGCTACACCTTC. This translates into CASSPNGYGYTF.

This clone appeared a few times. For the CDR3, the DNA is TGCAGCGTTGAAGGACTAGCGGGGGGCCGGGGCTACGAGCAGTACTTC. It is translated as CSVEGLAGGRGYEQYF. V is TRBV29-1 and J is TRBJ2-7, with 13 bases fitting TRBD2. This CDR3 has 16 amino acids. J lost 3 bases, V lost 1 base, and 6 bases had no gene match. CDR1 SQVTM and CDR2 ANQGSEA come from the germline V gene.

The chain uses TRBV30 and TRBJ2-7, with TRBD2 matching 10 bases. The V and J ends lost 5 bases and 0 bases, in that order; junction bases with no gene match: 7. The CDR3 is 15 residues long. Germline V gene lookup returns CDR1 GTSNPN and CDR2 SVGIG (reference sequence). CDR3 bases: TGTGCCTGGGTGAACTTAGCGGGGGGCTCCTACGAGCAGTACTTC. This gives the protein CAWVNLAGGSYEQYF.

The chain is built from TRBV11-3 and TRBJ2-7; D uncertain. V was clipped by 8 bases and J by 9 bases, with 8 bases between them. This CDR3 contains 9 residues. Germline CDR1 is SGHNT and CDR2 is YENEEA. CDR3 amino acids: CASSTPQYF. DNA for the CDR3: TGTGCCAGCTCTACGCCGCAGTACTTC.

The chain is built from TRBV7-9 and TRBJ1-5; 7 nucleotides match TRBD1. The germline CDR1 and CDR2 sequences are SEHNR and FQNEAQ (reference sequence). J was trimmed by 0 bases and V by 4 bases; bases with no gene match: 3. CDR3 length equals 15 residues. In DNA, the CDR3 is TGTGCCAGCAGCTCGACAGGGTTTAGCAATCAGCCCCAGCATTTT. Translated: CASSSTGFSNQPQHF.

This sequence joins TRBV2 and TRBJ2-7, with a possible D match to TRBD2 (5 bases). This CDR3 spans 12 amino acids. The germline CDR1 and CDR2 sequences are SNHLY and FYNNEI. Between the trimmed V and J ends, which lost 7 bases and 6 bases, there was a span of 13 bases. For the CDR3, the DNA is TGTGCCAGCAACCAGATTGGAGGCGAGCAGTACTTC. This sequence encodes CASNQIGGEQYF.

The V and J genes are TRBV2 and TRBJ2-3; 8 bases map to TRBD1. The CDR3 has 15 amino acids. Germline values: CDR1 SNHLY, CDR2 FYNNEI. The junction had 11 bases not matched to a gene; V was cut back by 10 bases and J by 2 bases. CDR3 DNA: TGTGCCACCCCGGGACAGGACACTTCCACAGATACGCAGTATTTT. This codes for CATPGQDTSTDTQYF.

In this sample, this clone turned up once. The chain uses TRBV4-1 and TRBJ2-5, with TRBD2 matching over 8 bases. The germline V gene encodes CDR1 MGHRA and CDR2 YSYEKL. The V segment lost 1 base and the J segment 5 bases; nucleotides outside the gene matches: 9. This CDR3 region has 16 residues. The CDR3 DNA follows: TGCGCCAGCAGCCAAGTCGTCGGGGGGGCCCAGGAGACCCAGTACTTC. Its translation is CASSQVVGGAQETQYF.

This clone was counted a single time. The V gene is TRBV5-1, the J gene TRBJ2-3; unclear D gene. V lost 0 bases and J 0 bases, leaving 8 bases between the germline ends. The CDR3 has 15 amino acids. Germline values: CDR1 SGHRS, CDR2 YFSETQ. The CDR3 protein is CASSLEVSSTDTQYF. In DNA, the CDR3 is TGCGCCAGCAGCTTGGAAGTTTCTAGCACAGATACGCAGTATTTT. The variable domain in full, completed from reference TRBV5-1 and TRBJ2-3, reads KAGVTQTPRYLIKTRGQQVTLSCSPISGHRSVSWYQQTPGQGLQFLFEYFSETQRNKGNFPGRFSGRQFSNSRSEMNVSTLELGDSALYLCASSLEVSSTDTQYFGPGTRLTVL.

This clone is a singleton in its sample. V gene TRBV30 combines with J gene TRBJ2-7, with 8 bases that match TRBD1. Germline-derived CDR1 and CDR2 are GTSNPN and SVGIG (reference sequence). CDR3 size: 14 residues. J was trimmed by 3 bases and V by 2 bases; bases with no gene match: 6. The CDR3 spells CAWSLDRVLYEQYF. The CDR3 DNA reads TGTGCCTGGAGTTTGGACAGGGTACTCTACGAGCAGTACTTC.

This clone has more than one count but fewer than ten. This rearrangement joins TRBV19 to TRBJ1-2; the D is unclear. The CDR3 spans 16 residues. The germline gives CDR1 LNHDA, CDR2 SQIVND (reference sequence). Trimming stripped 4 bases from V and 6 bases from J, with 21 bases between. Here the CDR3 reads CASSTGRETGVHGYTF. As DNA, the CDR3 is TGTGCCAGTAGTACCGGTCGGGAGACGGGTGTTCATGGCTACACCTTC.

CDR3: CASSPPGGKYGYTF. The CDR3 DNA reads TGCGCCAGCAGCCCGCCTGGTGGGAAATATGGCTACACCTTC. This chain links TRBV5-1 with TRBJ1-2; D remains ambiguous. The germline V gene has CDR1 SGHRS and CDR2 YFSETQ. This CDR3 region has 14 residues. The V end was cut by 4 bases, the J end by 5 bases, with 15 bases between.

The chain uses TRBV6-1 and TRBJ2-2, with D hard to call. The CDR3 contains 14 residues. The germline V and J ends were trimmed by 2 bases and 0 bases, with 4 bases remaining between them. Germline V CDR1 and CDR2: MNHNS, SASEGT. The CDR3, as DNA: TGTGCCAGCAGTGAATGGCCGAACACCGGGGAGCTGTTTTTT. It is translated as CASSEWPNTGELFF.

The V gene is TRBV5-1, the J gene TRBJ1-4; 9 bases line up with TRBD1. Per germline, CDR1 SGHRS and CDR2 YFSETQ. This CDR3 is built from 18 residues. Trimming at V came to 1 base and at J to 3 bases, leaving 10 bases not matched to a gene. The CDR3 nucleotides read TGCGCCAGCAGCTTGTTCGGGGACAGGGACGGAGCTAATGAAAAACTGTTTTTT. It specifies CASSLFGDRDGANEKLFF. The complete variable domain, with remaining parts taken from reference TRBV5-1 and TRBJ1-4, reads KAGVTQTPRYLIKTRGQQVTLSCSPISGHRSVSWYQQTPGQGLQFLFEYFSETQRNKGNFPGRFSGRQFSNSRSEMNVSTLELGDSALYLCASSLFGDRDGANEKLFFGSGTQLSVL.

V is TRBV29-1 and J is TRBJ2-3; the D call may be TRBD1 or TRBD2 (5 bases each). The CDR3 extends over 13 amino acids. V was pared by 5 bases and J by 1 base, with 10 bases between. Per germline, CDR1 SQVTM and CDR2 ANQGSEA. The CDR3 bases are TGCAGCGTTCCCCCGGGGCGCACAGATACGCAGTATTTT. This codes for CSVPPGRTDTQYF.

The rearrangement links TRBV5-1 to TRBJ2-7; 8 positions match TRBD1. V lost 3 bases to trimming and J lost 6 bases; unmatched junction nucleotides: 5. Looked up from germline, CDR1 is SGHRS and CDR2 is YFSETQ. The CDR3 is 13 residues long. The DNA for the CDR3 is TGCGCCAGCAGCTACGCGACAGGGGTCGAGCAGTACTTC. Its translation: CASSYATGVEQYF.

This chain joins TRBV2 and TRBJ1-3; no firm D call. Trimming pared 10 bases from V and 4 bases from J, leaving 8 bases between. The CDR3 length is 11 residues. Germline assignment: CDR1 SNHLY and CDR2 FYNNEI. The CDR3 reads CATIRGNTIYF. Written as DNA, the CDR3 is TGTGCCACCATCCGGGGAAACACCATATATTTT.

This chain joins TRBV7-8 and TRBJ2-5; D might be TRBD2 (6 bases). The CDR3 has 13 amino acids. Trimming took 6 bases from V and 3 from J, leaving 11 bases between them. The V gene's germline CDR1 is SGHVS and CDR2 FQNEAQ. The CDR3 reads CASSYPGEETQYF. In nucleotides, the CDR3 is TGTGCCAGCAGTTATCCGGGGGAAGAGACCCAGTACTTC.

J is TRBJ2-5 and V is TRBV5-1, with a possible D match to TRBD1 (6 bases). The length of the CDR3 is 13 residues. Germline V CDR1 and CDR2: SGHRS, YFSETQ. V was trimmed by 7 bases and J by 2 bases, leaving 12 bases between them. The CDR3 nucleotides read TGCGCCAGCCGGGACACTATTCAAGAGACCCAGTACTTC. Protein product: CASRDTIQETQYF.

V is TRBV5-1 and J is TRBJ1-2, with 8 bases identical to TRBD1. V was pared by 3 bases and J by 7 bases, with 11 bases of the junction left unmatched. Per germline, CDR1 SGHRS and CDR2 YFSETQ. The CDR3 sequence is 15 residues long. The DNA for the CDR3 is TGCGCCAGCAGCTCCGGACAGGGATCAGTAAGTGGCTACACCTTC. Protein product: CASSSGQGSVSGYTF.